Following are 32 T cell receptor beta chains from one sample sequenced in a study of identical twins. From the 5' RACE reads, TCRdb called clonotypes with MiXCR, one entry per CDR3 protein. The sample holds hundreds of thousands of distinct CDR3 sequences, about 20% seen once. The sample also formed part of further work on T cells expressing NK-cell markers.

Sequencing input: PBMCs. Receptor source: a woman under 30 in good health.

This clonotype was recorded a few times. This chain connects TRBV12-3 or TRBV12-4 to TRBJ2-7; possibly TRBD1 for D (5 bases). The CDR3 consists of 14 residues. V was pared by 3 bases and J by 5 bases, with 14 bases between. The CDR3 loop reads CASSFGAGIDEQYF. The CDR3 DNA sequence: TGTGCCAGCAGTTTTGGGGCAGGGATCGACGAGCAGTACTTC.

The chain couples TRBV12-3 or TRBV12-4 to TRBJ2-1; TRBD2 matches at 15 bases. The V and J ends lost 4 bases and 0 bases, in that order; junction bases with no gene match: 4. The CDR3 loop spans 18 amino acids. CDR3: CASSSRTSGGASYNEQFF. CDR3 nucleotides: TGTGCCAGCAGTTCCAGGACTAGCGGGGGGGCCTCCTACAATGAGCAGTTCTTC.

The J gene is TRBJ2-1, the V gene TRBV5-6; D is tentatively TRBD1 or TRBD2 (5 bases each). This CDR3 contains 13 residues. CDR1 SGHDT and CDR2 YYEEEE come from the germline V gene. The germline V and J ends were trimmed by 3 bases and 6 bases, with 10 bases remaining between them. Here the CDR3 DNA reads TGTGCCAGCAGCTCTATGGGGGTCAATGAGCAGTTCTTC. Encoded protein: CASSSMGVNEQFF.

This clonotype showed up just a few times. V gene TRBV20-1 combines with J gene TRBJ2-3, with 9 bases identical to TRBD2. After removal of 6 bases from V and 1 base from J, the junction contained 5 bases not matched to a gene. The CDR3 loop spans 14 amino acids. Germline values: CDR1 DFQATT, CDR2 SNEGSKA (reference sequence). This CDR3 is CSASGGGGTDTQYF. The CDR3 nucleotides are TGCAGTGCATCCGGCGGGGGGGGCACAGATACGCAGTATTTT.

V gene TRBV20-1 combines with J gene TRBJ2-1; 9 bases fit TRBD2. CDR3 size: 14 residues. With 5 bases clipped from V and 9 bases from J, the junction kept 11 bases outside the gene matches. Germline CDR1 is DFQATT and CDR2 is SNEGSKA (reference sequence). CDR3 coding DNA: TGCAGTGCTGCGCCGGGACTAGCATTGAGTGAGCAGTTCTTC. This translates into CSAAPGLALSEQFF.

This clonotype was counted ten times or more. V is TRBV6-6 and J is TRBJ2-7, with D possibly being TRBD2 (5 bases). Germline V CDR1 and CDR2: MNHNY, SVGAGI (reference sequence). The CDR3 loop spans 13 amino acids. The V end was cut by 10 bases, the J end by 3 bases, with 16 bases between. CDR3 amino acids: CATRPPGFYEQYF. The CDR3 coding sequence is TGTGCCACCCGACCCCCGGGGTTCTACGAGCAGTACTTC.

The rearrangement uses TRBV7-2 and TRBJ1-2; the match to TRBD1 covers 11 bases. Trimming removed 2 bases from V and 4 bases from J; junction bases left unmatched: 6. This CDR3 is 16 amino acids long. CDR1 SGHTA and CDR2 FQGNSA come from the germline V gene. The CDR3 sequence is CASSLMSGTGGYGYTF. In DNA form, the CDR3 reads TGTGCCAGCAGCTTAATGAGCGGGACAGGGGGCTATGGCTACACCTTC.

Details on this clonotype: A single base separates this from a much larger clone, so it may be a read error. This chain uses TRBV7-2 with TRBJ2-7; TRBD1 agrees at 9 bases. Germline V gene data show CDR1 as SGHTA and CDR2 as FQGNSA. This CDR3 has 13 residues. V lost 5 bases, J lost 5 bases, and 4 bases stayed unmatched. DNA of the CDR3: TGTGCCAGCAGCCAGGACAGGGGCCACGAGCAGTACTTC. Its protein product is CASSQDRGHEQYF.

This clonotype was counted many times. The chain uses TRBV5-1 and TRBJ2-1; 7 nucleotides agree with TRBD2. The trim removed 4 bases at V and 0 bases at J, leaving 13 bases unmatched. CDR1 and CDR2 from the germline V gene are SGHRS and YFSETQ. The CDR3 has 18 residues. The CDR3 protein is CASSKGSGSMSSYNEQFF. Here the CDR3 DNA reads TGCGCCAGCAGCAAGGGTAGCGGGTCGATGAGCTCCTACAATGAGCAGTTCTTC.

This clonotype appeared many times. The chain couples TRBV20-1 to TRBJ1-5; D is ambiguous. V lost 2 bases and J 2 bases, leaving 4 bases between the germline ends. Germline-derived CDR1 and CDR2 are DFQATT and SNEGSKA (reference sequence). The CDR3 contains 12 residues. Written as DNA, the CDR3 is TGCAGTGCTAGACGGGGCAATCAGCCCCAGCATTTT. Translation gives CSARRGNQPQHF.

The V gene is TRBV6-5, the J gene TRBJ2-7; 9 nucleotides line up with TRBD1. The germline gives CDR1 MNHEY, CDR2 SVGAGI. V dropped 2 bases and J dropped 2; count of bases not matched to a gene: 10. The CDR3 is made up of 17 amino acids. The CDR3 is CASSYRITQGAPYEQYF. The CDR3 bases are TGTGCCAGCAGTTACCGGATTACACAGGGGGCTCCCTACGAGCAGTACTTC.

This clonotype appeared a few times. J is TRBJ2-5 and V is TRBV24-1; D is possibly TRBD1 (5 bases). The germline V gene has CDR1 KGHDR and CDR2 SFDVKD. CDR3 length equals 15 residues. V dropped 4 bases and J dropped 1 base, with 12 bases sitting between them. CDR3 coding DNA: TGTGCCACCAGTGAATCTGGACAAGCCCAAGAGACCCAGTACTTC. Encoded protein: CATSESGQAQETQYF.

This clonotype was counted between two and nine times. The chain uses TRBV20-1 and TRBJ2-3, with D perhaps given as TRBD1 or TRBD2 (5 bases each). The V gene's germline CDR1 is DFQATT and CDR2 SNEGSKA (reference sequence). V lost 4 bases to trimming and J lost 2 bases, with 13 bases between them. CDR3 length equals 14 residues. The CDR3 bases are TGCAGTGCTATGGGACGGGATTACACAGATACGCAGTATTTT. Translation: CSAMGRDYTDTQYF.

This clonotype appeared a few times. CDR3 protein: CSARYGREQYF. CDR3 nucleotide sequence: TGCAGTGCTAGATACGGTCGCGAGCAGTACTTC. The chain joins TRBV20-1 to TRBJ2-7; no clear D gene. The V end lost 2 bases, the J end lost 6 bases, and 8 bases lay between the germline ends. The germline V gene encodes CDR1 DFQATT and CDR2 SNEGSKA (reference sequence). The CDR3 has 11 amino acids.

This clonotype was observed a handful of times. The genes are TRBV7-8 and TRBJ2-1; TRBD2 matches 7 bases. Germline trimming cut 8 bases from V and 7 bases from J; bases unmatched to any gene: 8. The V gene's germline CDR1 is SGHVS and CDR2 FQNEAQ. The CDR3 contains 13 residues. The chain's CDR3 is CASGKLALNEQFF. CDR3 sequence (DNA): TGTGCCAGCGGTAAACTAGCGCTTAATGAGCAGTTCTTC.

This clonotype was detected a few times. The DNA of the CDR3 is TGTGCCAGCAGCCGTGGAGGCGTCACTGAAGCTTTCTTT. It encodes CASSRGGVTEAFF. The rearrangement joins TRBV11-2 to TRBJ1-1; D is undetermined. V shed 5 bases and J shed 4 bases, with 11 bases lying between them. This CDR3 contains 13 residues. From germline, CDR1 is SGHAT and CDR2 FQNNGV.

Only a few counts were recorded for this clonotype. The chain couples TRBV10-3 to TRBJ2-5, with D maybe TRBD1 (6 bases). V lost 6 bases to trimming and J lost 4 bases, with 18 bases between them. The CDR3 length is 15 residues. Germline V CDR1 and CDR2: ENHRY, SYGVKD. The CDR3 spells CAIRVQGSALETQYF. Here the CDR3 DNA reads TGTGCCATCAGGGTACAGGGATCCGCCCTAGAGACCCAGTACTTC.

The chain recombines TRBV2 with TRBJ2-2; the match to TRBD1 covers 8 bases. Germline V lookup: CDR1 SNHLY, CDR2 FYNNEI. The CDR3 consists of 14 residues. J gave up 6 bases and V 7 bases, and 7 bases lay outside the gene matches. CDR3 loop: CASNQAGGAGELFF. CDR3 coding DNA: TGTGCCAGCAACCAAGCAGGGGGCGCCGGGGAGCTGTTTTTT.

In its sample, this clonotype was seen many times. This chain joins TRBV12-3 or TRBV12-4 and TRBJ2-3, with TRBD2 matching 7 bases. This CDR3 comprises 15 residues. J lost 0 bases, V lost 8 bases, and 8 bases had no gene match. The CDR3 DNA reads as TGTGCCAGCGGCCGACCAGCGGGGAGCACAGATACGCAGTATTTT. Protein sequence: CASGRPAGSTDTQYF.

This sequence joins TRBV5-5 and TRBJ2-7; 8 bases are shared with TRBD2. The CDR3 has 13 amino acids. V dropped 6 bases and J dropped 1; count of bases not matched to a gene: 3. Germline V lookup: CDR1 SGHKS, CDR2 YYEKEE (reference sequence). The DNA of the CDR3 is TGTGCCAGCACCGGGGGGGCGTCCTACGAGCAGTACTTC. Its translation: CASTGGASYEQYF.

In this sample, this clonotype turned up a few times. The V and J genes are TRBV15 and TRBJ2-3; the match to TRBD1 covers 12 bases. This CDR3 contains 17 residues. Germline V gene lookup returns CDR1 LNHNV and CDR2 YYDKDF (reference sequence). V was clipped by 5 bases and J by 4 bases; unmatched bases: 10. The CDR3 region has the DNA TGTGCCACCAGCCTACCCCGGGACAGGGGGCGCCCAGATACGCAGTATTTT. This encodes CATSLPRDRGRPDTQYF.

This sequence joins TRBV18 and TRBJ2-7, with TRBD1 matching 8 bases. V gave up 1 base and J gave up 5 bases; unmatched junction bases: 7. CDR1 and CDR2 (germline): KGHSH, LQKENI. This CDR3 has 15 residues. The CDR3 sequence: CASSPLRDRRHEQYF. CDR3 DNA sequence: TGTGCCAGCTCACCACTCCGGGACAGGAGACACGAGCAGTACTTC.

This clonotype was picked up many times. V usage is TRBV20-1 and J usage is TRBJ2-5, with TRBD2 identical over 10 bases. The germline V gene has CDR1 DFQATT and CDR2 SNEGSKA (reference sequence). V gave up 6 bases and J gave up 5 bases; unmatched junction bases: 12. CDR3 size: 15 residues. CDR3 amino acids: CSAQILAGLQETQYF. The CDR3 DNA is TGCAGTGCCCAGATACTAGCGGGGCTCCAGGAGACCCAGTACTTC.

V gene TRBV20-1 combines with J gene TRBJ2-3, with D unclear. Looked up from germline, CDR1 is DFQATT and CDR2 is SNEGSKA (reference sequence). The CDR3 loop spans 12 amino acids. V was shortened by 6 bases and J by 2 bases, with 9 bases between the two germline ends. The CDR3, as DNA: TGCAGTGCACGAAGGTACACAGATACGCAGTATTTT. Its protein is CSARRYTDTQYF.

This clonotype was seen a few times. The chain couples TRBV6-5 to TRBJ2-7, with D possibly matching TRBD1 (5 bases). Germline V gene data show CDR1 as MNHEY and CDR2 as SVGAGI. V was shortened by 2 bases and J by 2 bases, with 10 bases between the two germline ends. The CDR3 sequence is 14 residues long. The CDR3 coding sequence is TGTGCCAGCAGTTACCGACAGCCACCCTACGAGCAGTACTTC. This gives the protein CASSYRQPPYEQYF.

The sample holds many counts of this clonotype. The chain recombines TRBV29-1 with TRBJ2-3; D unresolved. In germline, CDR1 is SQVTM, CDR2 ANQGSEA. This CDR3 comprises 10 residues. Trimming cost V 1 base and J 5 bases, with 1 base left between them. CDR3 sequence (DNA): TGCAGCGTTGAAGTAGATACGCAGTATTTT. Amino acids: CSVEVDTQYF.

In this sample, this clonotype turned up a few times. V usage is TRBV13 and J usage is TRBJ2-1, with D perhaps matching TRBD1 (6 bases). Per germline, CDR1 PRHDT and CDR2 FYEKMQ (reference sequence). This CDR3 is 15 amino acids long. Deletions cut 5 bases from V and 3 bases from J, with 14 bases between. This chain's CDR3 is CASSHRQGGYNEQFF. CDR3 DNA sequence: TGTGCCAGCAGCCACCGCCAAGGGGGCTACAATGAGCAGTTCTTC. The variable domain in full, with the rest retrieved from reference TRBV13 and TRBJ2-1, is AAGVIQSPRHLIKEKRETATLKCYPIPRHDTVYWYQQGPGQDPQFLISFYEKMQSDKGSIPDRFSAQQFSDYHSELNMSSLELGDSALYFCASSHRQGGYNEQFFGPGTRLTVL.

This clonotype has ten or more counts. The chain has TRBV7-9 and TRBJ2-7; 9 bases fit TRBD2. Trimming removed 1 base from V and 3 bases from J; junction bases left unmatched: 4. The CDR3 has 15 residues. Germline assignment: CDR1 SEHNR and CDR2 FQNEAQ (reference sequence). CDR3 DNA sequence: TGTGCCAGCAGCTTAGTTCTAGCGGGACTCTACGAGCAGTACTTC. This gives the protein CASSLVLAGLYEQYF.

There are many counts of this clonotype. The chain is built from TRBV3-1 and TRBJ2-7; TRBD1 matches at 7 bases. CDR1 and CDR2 from the germline V gene are LGHDT and YNNKEL (reference sequence). The CDR3 is 13 amino acids. Unmatched junction bases numbered 4, after V lost 4 bases and J lost 4 bases. Here the CDR3 DNA reads TGTGCCAGCAGCCGACAGGGTGGGTACGAGCAGTACTTC. Its translation is CASSRQGGYEQYF.

Only a few counts were recorded for this clonotype. This chain connects TRBV7-2 to TRBJ2-7; no clear D. Germline V gives CDR1 SGHTA, CDR2 FQGNSA. Trimming removed 1 base from V and 12 bases from J, with 13 bases in between. CDR3 length: 12 residues. CDR3 in amino acids: CASSLGLGPWYF. The DNA for the CDR3 is TGTGCCAGCAGCTTAGGGCTCGGCCCGTGGTACTTC.

J is TRBJ2-1 and V is TRBV27; 9 nucleotides agree with TRBD2. Losses at the gene ends were 6 bases for V and 8 bases for J; bases not matched to a gene: 11. The CDR3 length is 15 residues. CDR1 and CDR2 (germline): MNHEY, SMNVEV (reference sequence). CDR3 sequence (DNA): TGTGCCAGCAGCCGCCCCGGCGGGGGGGCCTATGAGCAGTTCTTC. This codes for CASSRPGGGAYEQFF.

A few counts support this clonotype. J is TRBJ2-5 and V is TRBV10-3, with 10 bases aligning to TRBD1. Trimming at V came to 4 bases and at J to 5 bases, leaving 4 bases not matched to a gene. The length of the CDR3 is 14 residues. Per the germline V gene, CDR1 is ENHRY and CDR2 is SYGVKD. The CDR3 DNA follows: TGTGCCATCAGTGGGACAGGGGGACGCGAGACCCAGTACTTC. Translated: CAISGTGGRETQYF.